What follows are 18 T cell receptor beta chains derived from one specimen sequenced in a study of cytomegalovirus exposure and HLA in healthy donors. It was with 60 Vbeta and 13 Jbeta primers that the PCR ran. The repertoire was sequenced with immunoSEQ multiplex PCR; TCRdb's copy has only in-frame clones and lacks some. The sample records about 180,000 clones, 65% to 85% being singletons. Specimen: PBMCs. The source is a girl between 10 and 17 years old in good health and CMV-seropositive.

The chain has TRBV19 and TRBJ2-3, with D perhaps TRBD2 (6 bases). Germline V gene lookup returns CDR1 LNHDA and CDR2 SQIVND (reference sequence). The CDR3 covers 15 residues. The V end was cut by 7 bases, the J end by 3 bases, with 17 bases between. The CDR3 DNA is TGTGCCAGTACCCGGGACTCCCGATGGACAGATACGCAGTATTTT. Its translation: CASTRDSRWTDTQYF.

The chain combines TRBV4-1 with TRBJ2-3, with TRBD1 matching over 9 bases. Trimming at V came to 4 bases and at J to 0 bases, leaving 2 bases not matched to a gene. Germline CDR1 reads MGHRA; CDR2 reads YSYEKL. This CDR3 comprises 15 residues. CDR3 nucleotide sequence: TGCGCCAGCAGCCGAGGACAGGGGAGCACAGATACGCAGTATTTT. Translated: CASSRGQGSTDTQYF.

J is TRBJ2-5 and V is TRBV6-5, with a possible D match to TRBD2 (6 bases). The DNA end is more similar to TRBJ2-7, so the J call may be wrong. This CDR3 contains 13 residues. Germline V CDR1 and CDR2: MNHEY, SVGAGI. As DNA, the CDR3 is TGTGCCAGCAGGCGGGAATCCTACTCCGAGCAGTACTTC. Its protein product is CASRRESYSEQYF.

V usage is TRBV29-1 and J usage is TRBJ2-5, with 11 bases that match TRBD2. The CDR3 consists of 18 residues. Germline CDR1 reads SQVTM; CDR2 reads ANQGSEA. J gave up 7 bases and V 4 bases, and 20 bases lay outside the gene matches. CDR3 in amino acids: CSVAGTGGTSGQQRTQYF. CDR3 bases: TGCAGCGTTGCCGGGACAGGAGGGACTAGCGGTCAGCAAAGGACCCAGTACTTC.

This clone was observed a single time. The chain employs TRBV10-2 and TRBJ1-2; perhaps TRBD1 as D (5 bases). The CDR3 runs 15 residues. V lost 6 bases and J lost 2, with 16 bases in between. From germline, CDR1 is WSHSY and CDR2 SAAADI. The chain's CDR3 is CASRPGHSSNYGYTF. The DNA for the CDR3 is TGCGCCAGCAGACCCGGACACTCTTCCAACTATGGCTACACCTTC.

This clone was counted a single time. The CDR3 DNA reads TGTGCCTGGAGCCCAGGGGTGGGGTCCTACGAGCAGTACTTC. Translating gives CAWSPGVGSYEQYF. This rearrangement joins TRBV30 to TRBJ2-7, with D possibly being TRBD1 (6 bases). The V and J ends lost 3 bases and 1 base respectively, with 13 bases between them. CDR1 GTSNPN and CDR2 SVGIG come from the germline V gene (reference sequence). The CDR3 is made up of 14 amino acids.

This clone was recorded only once. V and J are TRBV19 and TRBJ2-5; 9 bases agree with TRBD2. With 3 bases clipped from V and 5 bases from J, the junction kept 10 bases outside the gene matches. CDR3 length: 16 residues. From germline, CDR1 is LNHDA and CDR2 SQIVND (reference sequence). In DNA form, the CDR3 reads TGTGCCAGTAGTATCCCCCTGGCGGGAGGGCTGGAGACCCAGTACTTC. It yields the protein CASSIPLAGGLETQYF. Variable domain in full (rest from reference TRBV19 and TRBJ2-5): DGGITQSPKYLFRKEGQNVTLSCEQNLNHDAMYWYRQDPGQGLRLIYYSQIVNDFQKGDIAEGYSVSREKKESFPLTVTSAQKNPTAFYLCASSIPLAGGLETQYFGPGTRLLVL.

The rearrangement links TRBV11-2 to TRBJ1-2; TRBD1 is a possible D gene (6 bases). The germline V gene encodes CDR1 SGHAT and CDR2 FQNNGV. The CDR3 spans 16 residues. V was trimmed by 0 bases and J by 8 bases, leaving 19 bases between them. DNA of the CDR3: TGTGCCAGCAGCTTAGACAAGGGCTCCGGGACATTAGGCTACACCTTC. The encoded protein is CASSLDKGSGTLGYTF.

J is TRBJ1-2 and V is TRBV19; TRBD1 is a possible D gene (5 bases). The V end was cut by 7 bases, the J end by 1 base, with 16 bases between. CDR1 and CDR2 from the germline V gene are LNHDA and SQIVND (reference sequence). This CDR3 comprises 15 residues. The CDR3 sequence is CASIDTGVGNYGYTF. CDR3 nucleotide sequence: TGTGCCAGTATTGATACAGGAGTCGGTAACTATGGCTACACCTTC.

A single count supports this clone. The V and J genes are TRBV13 and TRBJ2-7, with 9 positions matching TRBD2. Looked up from germline, CDR1 is PRHDT and CDR2 is FYEKMQ (reference sequence). V shed 8 bases and J 3 bases; nucleotides not matched to a gene: 23. This CDR3 is built from 19 residues. The CDR3 sequence is CASRLRGGGRAMRDYEQYF. The CDR3 DNA follows: TGTGCCAGCCGCCTTAGGGGGGGCGGGAGGGCCATGAGAGACTACGAGCAGTACTTC.

The chain joins TRBV5-1 to TRBJ2-2; D possibly corresponds to TRBD1 (6 bases). CDR3 length equals 18 residues. V dropped 0 bases and J dropped 0 bases, with 15 bases sitting between them. Per the germline V gene, CDR1 is SGHRS and CDR2 is YFSETQ. In nucleotides, the CDR3 is TGCGCCAGCAGCTTGGGGGGGCCTGGGGTCACGAACACCGGGGAGCTGTTTTTT. Amino acid sequence: CASSLGGPGVTNTGELFF.

The V and J genes are TRBV19 and TRBJ1-5, with D perhaps matching TRBD1 (6 bases). Trimming took 9 bases from V and 3 from J, leaving 18 bases between them. This CDR3 spans 15 amino acids. The germline V gene has CDR1 LNHDA and CDR2 SQIVND (reference sequence). The CDR3 bases are TGTGCCAGCACTGGGGGCGACACCTTCAATCAGCCCCAGCATTTT. This encodes CASTGGDTFNQPQHF.

V gene TRBV29-1 combines with J gene TRBJ1-5; the match to TRBD1 covers 7 bases. Trimming took 6 bases from V and 0 from J; bases not matched to a gene: 5. This CDR3 region has 14 residues. Germline values: CDR1 SQVTM, CDR2 ANQGSEA. DNA for the CDR3: TGCAGCGTGCTTCAGGGGGGTAGCAATCAGCCCCAGCATTTT. It yields the protein CSVLQGGSNQPQHF.

As concerns this clone: The junction departs from the called germline gene at one end, perhaps through a read error. CDR3 region: CASSLIPYNEQFF. In nucleotides, the CDR3 is TGTGCCAGCAGCTTGATCCCCTATAATGAGCAGTTCTTC. This rearrangement joins TRBV5-8 to TRBJ2-1; D is uncertain. CDR3 size: 13 residues. The germline CDR1 and CDR2 sequences are SGHTS and YDEGEE.

Written as DNA, the CDR3 is TGTGCCAGCAGTTTAATTACGGGGGCCGGGGAGCTGTTTTTT. Its protein product is CASSLITGAGELFF. The chain combines TRBV27 with TRBJ2-2, with D possibly matching TRBD2 (6 bases). V dropped 2 bases and J dropped 6 bases, with 10 bases sitting between them. The CDR3 is made up of 14 amino acids. CDR1 and CDR2 (germline): MNHEY, SMNVEV (reference sequence).

This clone was counted a single time. The V call is TRBV5-4, the J call TRBJ2-6, with TRBD1 as a possible D gene (5 bases). Germline V gives CDR1 SGHNT, CDR2 YYREEE (reference sequence). The CDR3 covers 18 residues. Deletions cut 0 bases from V and 0 bases from J, with 13 bases between. The CDR3 protein is CASSLDGRASSGANVLTF. For the CDR3, the DNA is TGTGCCAGCAGCTTGGACGGCAGGGCTAGCTCTGGGGCCAACGTCCTGACTTTC.

This clone was counted a few times. The chain uses TRBV23-1 and TRBJ2-3, with 11 bases fitting TRBD2. TRBV23-1 belongs to the ORF category, with a function that is uncertain. The CDR3 length is 18 residues. V shed 4 bases and J 2 bases; nucleotides not matched to a gene: 11. DNA for the CDR3: TGCGCCAGCAGTCGAGCCTTAGCGGGAGGGCCTGTCACAGATACGCAGTATTTT. Protein product: CASSRALAGGPVTDTQYF.

CDR3 DNA sequence: TGCGCCAGCAGCTTATGGACAGAACGCCGCACTGAAGCTTTCTTT. As protein: CASSLWTERRTEAFF. The chain recombines TRBV5-1 with TRBJ1-1; tentatively, D is TRBD1 (6 bases). This CDR3 spans 15 amino acids. Germline V gene sequence: CDR1 SGHRS, CDR2 YFSETQ. Trimming stripped 2 bases from V and 4 bases from J, with 15 bases between.